This section outlines one T cell receptor (beta chain) sequence together with its context. The naive CD8 subset, CD45RO-negative cells positively selected for CCR7, excluded terminally differentiated effector memory CD45RA+ cells. The sample comes from a study of shared clonotypes between healthy human individuals. With V trimmed by 5 bases and J by 4 bases, 10 bases remained unmatched. Germline V gene data show CDR1 as SEHNR and CDR2 as FQNEAQ (reference sequence). The CDR3 covers 15 residues. The method was immunoSEQ multiplex PCR; TCRdb's version includes in-frame clones alone and lacks a portion of them. The data show about 2,200,000 clones, under 95% seen once.

The chain has TRBV7-9 and TRBJ1-2, with TRBD1 matching over 7 bases. The source of this sequence is a young man in good health. Some clones in this sample may be carry-over from other donors' samples. Sequenced sample: naive CD8+ T cells from PBMCs. CDR3 in DNA: TGTGCCAGCAGCCCGCCGACAGGGAAAGTCTATGGCTACACCTTC. This codes for CASSPPTGKVYGYTF.